This T cell receptor beta chain was recovered during a study of shared clonotypes between healthy human individuals. Background on the study: Aged between 18 and 49, the donors were two women and three men.

Sequencing was performed with immunoSEQ multiplex PCR; in TCRdb, only in-frame clones are kept and a portion is missing. The sample lists about 580,000 clones; roughly 98% were seen once. As defined, naive CD8 cells were CD45RO-negative and positively selected for CCR7, with terminally differentiated effector memory CD45RA+ cells excluded. General study results and limits: Researchers found naive subsets generally carried larger estimated richness than memory subsets. The donor pool, a small one, limited the genetic and exposure-history diversity represented.

Points on this clone: Its antigen is as yet unknown.

Sequenced: naive CD8+ T cells sorted from blood. This TCR was recovered from a young man in good health.

Here the CDR3 reads CASSLSGRGTTFYEQYF. Here the CDR3 DNA reads TGTGCCAGCAGCTTAAGTGGCAGGGGCACGACTTTCTACGAGCAGTACTTC. This sequence joins TRBV7-9 and TRBJ2-7; a possible D gene is TRBD1 (6 bases). The CDR3 spans 17 residues. V was shortened by 2 bases and J by 3 bases, with 20 bases between the two germline ends. From germline, CDR1 is SEHNR and CDR2 FQNEAQ (reference sequence).